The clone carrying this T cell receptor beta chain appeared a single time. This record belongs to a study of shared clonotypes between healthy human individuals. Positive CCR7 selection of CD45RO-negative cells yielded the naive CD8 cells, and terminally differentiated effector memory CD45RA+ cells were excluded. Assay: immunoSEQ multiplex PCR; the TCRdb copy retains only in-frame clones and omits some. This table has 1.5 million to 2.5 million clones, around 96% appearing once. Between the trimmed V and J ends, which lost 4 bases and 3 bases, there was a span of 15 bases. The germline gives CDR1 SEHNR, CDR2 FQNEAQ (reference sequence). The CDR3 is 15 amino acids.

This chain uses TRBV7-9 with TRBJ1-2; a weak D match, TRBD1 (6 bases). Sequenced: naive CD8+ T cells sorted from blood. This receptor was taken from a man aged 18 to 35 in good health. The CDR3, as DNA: TGTGCCAGCAGCTCACAGGGCGGGGGTGACTATGGCTACACCTTC. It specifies CASSSQGGGDYGYTF.